This TCR beta chain appears in the sequencing data of a study of technical replicates of blood from a few donors. V shed 2 bases and J 4 bases; nucleotides not matched to a gene: 9. The germline V gene has CDR1 LGHNA and CDR2 YNFKEQ. The CDR3 loop spans 18 amino acids. Clones were sequenced by immunoSEQ multiplex PCR, and TCRdb holds only the in-frame ones, with some missing. The repertoire holds 55,000 to 75,000 clones, with almost 95% as singletons. The TCR sequence derives from a human donor in good health. Some clones in this sample may be carry-over from other donors' samples. Material: PBMCs. J is TRBJ2-1 and V is TRBV4-2, with 12 nucleotides matching TRBD2. CDR3 amino acids: CASSQKALAGGIYNEQFF. DNA for the CDR3: TGTGCCAGCAGCCAAAAGGCACTAGCGGGGGGAATTTACAATGAGCAGTTCTTC.